Listed below are T cell receptor beta chains from one sample, sequenced in a study of blood T cell repertoires in COVID-19. The method was immunoSEQ multiplex PCR; TCRdb's version includes in-frame clones alone and lacks a portion of them. The sample contains some 300,000 clones, roughly 89% of which appear only once. Input material: peripheral blood. Receptors originate from a middle-aged woman with COVID-19, enrolled during active disease. Each CDR3 is given with its conserved first and last residue. Fields, in order: CDR3 DNA, CDR3 protein, D gene, V gene, J gene, clone size. A D gene is named only where the DNA matches it firmly. The listing skips clone size in some rows; elsewhere it reads once, few, many or a size class.

TGTGCCAGCAGTTACTTGGCGGGGACCGGGGAGCTGTTTTTT,CASSYLAGTGELFF,.,TRBV6-2/TRBV6-3,TRBJ2-2,.
TGTGCCAGCAGTCCACAGGGGGCTTCGCGGAATTCACCCCTCCACTTT,CASSPQGASRNSPLHF,TRBD1,TRBV7-9,TRBJ1-6,.
TGTGCCAGCAGTACGGGAGTAAACTATGGCTACACCTTC,CASSTGVNYGYTF,.,TRBV12-3/TRBV12-4,TRBJ1-2,.
TGTGCCAGCAGTGAAGGTTCAGGGCGAACGAGGCCCCAGCATTTT,CASSEGSGRTRPQHF,.,TRBV6-1,TRBJ1-5,.
TGTGCCAGCAGCGGCAGGGGGCTTGGCAATCAGCCCCAGCATTTT,CASSGRGLGNQPQHF,TRBD1,TRBV7-9,TRBJ1-5,.
TGTGCCAGCCATGCGGGGGTAGAGCAGTACTTC,CASHAGVEQYF,TRBD2,TRBV27,TRBJ2-7,once
TGTGCCAGCAGTTTACTGTCAGGGATTGAGCAGTTCTTC,CASSLLSGIEQFF,.,TRBV12-3/TRBV12-4,TRBJ2-1,.
TGTGCCAGCAGCGTATCGTCTAATCAAGAGACCCAGTACTTC,CASSVSSNQETQYF,.,TRBV9,TRBJ2-5,.
TGTGCCAGCAGTTACTCGAGGTTCGATGGAAACACCATATATTTT,CASSYSRFDGNTIYF,.,TRBV6-2/TRBV6-3,TRBJ1-3,once
TGTGCCAGCAGCCTGACTAGCGGGAGCTTCCACGAGCAGTACTTC,CASSLTSGSFHEQYF,TRBD2,TRBV6-5,TRBJ2-7,.
TGTGCCAGCTCACCACTGTCGGACAGGCGCAACAATGAGCAGTTCTTC,CASSPLSDRRNNEQFF,TRBD1,TRBV18,TRBJ2-1,.
TGTGCCATCAGGACTACAGGGTCCGGAAACACCATATATTTT,CAIRTTGSGNTIYF,.,TRBV10-3,TRBJ1-3,.
TGTGCCAGCAGCAAAGCCCACCTCACTTCCGGGACAGGCGCCCAAGAGACCCAGTACTTC,CASSKAHLTSGTGAQETQYF,.,TRBV21-1,TRBJ2-5,.
TGTGCCAGCAGGGCCCGGGGTGATGAGCAGTTCTTC,CASRARGDEQFF,.,TRBV12-3/TRBV12-4,TRBJ2-1,.
TGCGCCAGCAGCCTTGACTCGGCGGGCACTGAAGCTTTCTTT,CASSLDSAGTEAFF,.,TRBV5-1,TRBJ1-1,.
TGTGCCAGCAGCGGTGGAGGGTCAGGGGGTGAAAAACTGTTTTTT,CASSGGGSGGEKLFF,TRBD1,TRBV5-4,TRBJ1-4,.
TGTGCCAGCAGCCGCGATTTAGGGGTGGATACGCAGTATTTT,CASSRDLGVDTQYF,.,TRBV9,TRBJ2-3,.
TGTGCCAGTACCAAAATGGGGACAGGTGTCAATCAGCCCCAGCATTTT,CASTKMGTGVNQPQHF,TRBD1,TRBV19,TRBJ1-5,.
TGCAGCGTTCGCCAGCAAGAGACCCAGTACTTC,CSVRQQETQYF,.,TRBV29-1,TRBJ2-5,.
TGCAGTGCTAGTCCTCGGGACAGGGCTGTTTTTAACTATGGCTACACCTTC,CSASPRDRAVFNYGYTF,TRBD1,TRBV20-1,TRBJ1-2,.
TGCGCCAGCAGGTTGATTGGGGCAGGGGTCGCGAACACTGAAGCTTTCTTT,CASRLIGAGVANTEAFF,.,TRBV5-1,TRBJ1-1,.
TGTGCCAGCAGCCTCCGGACAGACGGGAATCAGCCCCAGCATTTT,CASSLRTDGNQPQHF,.,TRBV5-8,TRBJ1-5,few
TGTGCCAGCAGTCCAGGGATCGGCTATGGCTACACCTTC,CASSPGIGYGYTF,.,TRBV4-2,TRBJ1-2,.
TGTGCCAGCAGTCCCCGGTGGTCAGGGAACACTGAAGCTTTCTTT,CASSPRWSGNTEAFF,.,TRBV6-5,TRBJ1-1,.
TGTGCCAGCAGCGGACAGCTATGGGAGTCCACGAACACCGGGGAGCTGTTTTTT,CASSGQLWESTNTGELFF,.,TRBV27,TRBJ2-2,once
TGTGCCAGCAGTTTACCTTACGAGCAGTACTTC,CASSLPYEQYF,.,TRBV28,TRBJ2-7,.
TGTGCCAGCAGTTTCCGGGGTGAAGCTTTCTTT,CASSFRGEAFF,.,TRBV6-2/TRBV6-3,TRBJ1-1,.
TGTGCCAGCAGCTCCGGCACAGATACGCAGTATTTT,CASSSGTDTQYF,.,TRBV25-1,TRBJ2-3,.
TGTGCCACCAGCAGAGATCGGGAGGGTAATCAGCCCCAGCATTTT,CATSRDREGNQPQHF,.,TRBV15,TRBJ1-5,.
TGTGCCAGCAGCAAAGTCTGCATCGGGGAGTCGAACACCGGGGAGCTGTTTTTT,CASSKVCIGESNTGELFF,.,TRBV21-1,TRBJ2-2,.
TGTGCCAGTAGCACTGGGCAGGGGGCCTACGAGCAGTACTTC,CASSTGQGAYEQYF,TRBD1,TRBV19,TRBJ2-7,.
TGTGCCAGCAGCTCAGGGACAGCTCAAGGCTACACCTTC,CASSSGTAQGYTF,TRBD1,TRBV7-2,TRBJ1-2,.
TGTGCCAGCTCACCCCGGACAGGGGACTATGGCTACACCTTC,CASSPRTGDYGYTF,TRBD1,TRBV18,TRBJ1-2,.
TGTGCCAGCAGCCCCCGGGGACAGCGCCACTCCTACGAGCAGTACTTC,CASSPRGQRHSYEQYF,TRBD1,TRBV11-2,TRBJ2-7,.
TGTGCCAGCAGCCTACAATATAATTCACCCCTCCACTTT,CASSLQYNSPLHF,.,TRBV4-2,TRBJ1-6,.
TGTGCCAGCTCACCTGCGGGTCCCCAGGCTGGAAACACCATATATTTT,CASSPAGPQAGNTIYF,.,TRBV18,TRBJ1-3,.
TGTGCCATCAGTGAGCCAAAAGGAGGGGAAAGGACAGATACGCAGTATTTT,CAISEPKGGERTDTQYF,.,TRBV10-3,TRBJ2-3,.
TGTGCCAGCAGTCTTGACAGAGACTCCTACAATGAGCAGTTCTTC,CASSLDRDSYNEQFF,.,TRBV27,TRBJ2-1,.
TGTGCCAGCAGTTTATCTCCGGAGGTGAACACTGAAGCTTTCTTT,CASSLSPEVNTEAFF,.,TRBV27,TRBJ1-1,.
TGTGCCAGCAGCTTAGGAGGGACAGGGTGGAATGAGCAGTTCTTC,CASSLGGTGWNEQFF,TRBD1,TRBV11-1,TRBJ2-1,.
TGTGCCAGCAGCCCTGGGGCCCGACAGCTCACCACCTACAATGAGCAGTTCTTC,CASSPGARQLTTYNEQFF,.,TRBV5-4,TRBJ2-1,.
TGTGCCAGCAGTACCCGGACAGACCTTAATGAAAAACTGTTTTTT,CASSTRTDLNEKLFF,.,TRBV27,TRBJ1-4,.
TGTGCCAGCAGCCCCATTGGGAGGGAAACCTCCTACGAGCAGTACTTC,CASSPIGRETSYEQYF,TRBD2,TRBV5-6,TRBJ2-7,.
TGTGCCAGCAGCGTAGGAGCCGGGGATACGCAGTATTTT,CASSVGAGDTQYF,.,TRBV9,TRBJ2-3,.
TGCGCCAGCAGCCCCGGGACAGGTAGGACAATGAACACTGAAGCTTTCTTT,CASSPGTGRTMNTEAFF,TRBD1,TRBV5-1,TRBJ1-1,.
TGCGCCAGCAGCCTCACGTGGCGGGAGGCCTCCTACGAGCAGTACTTC,CASSLTWREASYEQYF,TRBD2,TRBV5-1,TRBJ2-7,.
TGTGCCAGCAGTTACTGGCAGGGAAGCACAGATACGCAGTATTTT,CASSYWQGSTDTQYF,.,TRBV6-2/TRBV6-3,TRBJ2-3,.
TGTGCCAGCAGCCAACCGGACAGGGGCAATGAAAAACTGTTTTTT,CASSQPDRGNEKLFF,TRBD1,TRBV3-1/TRBV3-2,TRBJ1-4,.
TGTGCCAGCAGCCAAGATGTCACTAGCGGGTTCAGTGAGGAGACCCAGTACTTC,CASSQDVTSGFSEETQYF,TRBD2,TRBV14,TRBJ2-5,once
TGTGCCAGTAGTACCGGGATACTCACTGAAGCTTTCTTT,CASSTGILTEAFF,.,TRBV19,TRBJ1-1,.
TGTGCCAGCAGTGAACAGGGATACGAGCAGTACTTC,CASSEQGYEQYF,.,TRBV3-1/TRBV3-2,TRBJ2-7,.
TGTGCCAGCAGTTACTCCGGGGGGGGATGGTCACCCCTCCACTTT,CASSYSGGGWSPLHF,.,TRBV6-5,TRBJ1-6,.
TGTGCCAGCAGTTTCAGAGGGCCCTACGGGGATGAGCAGTTCTTC,CASSFRGPYGDEQFF,.,TRBV27,TRBJ2-1,.
TGTGCCAGTAGTATGGGACAGCTCAATCAGCCCCAGCATTTT,CASSMGQLNQPQHF,TRBD1,TRBV19,TRBJ1-5,.
TGCGCCAGCCGTCCGACAGGAAGCTCTGGAAACACCATATATTTT,CASRPTGSSGNTIYF,.,TRBV10-1,TRBJ1-3,.